Each of the 6 T cell receptor beta chains below was sequenced from the same sample in a study of cytomegalovirus exposure and HLA in healthy donors. PCR primers comprised 60 Vbeta and 13 Jbeta primers. Libraries were prepared by immunoSEQ multiplex PCR; TCRdb keeps only in-frame clonotypes and omits some of them. This sample has 150,000 to 200,000 clones, with just under 80% found just once. What was sequenced was PBMCs. The receptors stem from a female donor in good health and CMV-seronegative.

There are a few counts of this clone. The sample holds other DNA sequences that translate to the same CDR3. This sequence joins TRBV11-2 and TRBJ1-5; possible D gene TRBD1, 6 bases. Germline CDR1 SGHAT, CDR2 FQNNGV. The CDR3 runs to 15 residues. With 1 base removed from V and 4 bases from J, the gap between germline ends came to 11 bases. CDR3 nucleotides: TGTGCCAGCAGCTTAGGCAGGGGCGGGAATCAGCCCCAGCATTTT. Its protein is CASSLGRGGNQPQHF.

The V call is TRBV19, the J call TRBJ2-2; D remains ambiguous. In germline, CDR1 is LNHDA, CDR2 SQIVND (reference sequence). V was clipped by 0 bases and J by 4 bases, with 6 bases between them. The CDR3 covers 14 residues. CDR3: CASSIDRSTGELFF. Here the CDR3 DNA reads TGTGCCAGTAGTATAGATAGGAGCACCGGGGAGCTGTTTTTT.

CDR3 bases: TGTGCCAGCATGGCCTCGGGACTTGGAGATGAAAAACTGTTTTTT. Translation gives CASMASGLGDEKLFF. The rearrangement joins TRBV6-6 to TRBJ1-4; D possibly corresponds to TRBD1 (5 bases). Germline lookup yields CDR1 MNHNY and CDR2 SVGAGI (reference sequence). The V end lost 7 bases, the J end lost 6 bases, and 18 bases lay between the germline ends. The CDR3 covers 15 residues.

This chain connects TRBV5-1 to TRBJ2-1, with a weak D call TRBD2 (5 bases). CDR1 is SGHRS and CDR2 is YFSETQ in the germline V gene. The CDR3 is made up of 15 amino acids. The germline V and J ends were trimmed by 0 bases and 4 bases, with 11 bases remaining between them. The CDR3 reads CASSLELGSYNEQFF. The DNA for the CDR3 is TGCGCCAGCAGCTTGGAACTAGGCTCATACAATGAGCAGTTCTTC.

The CDR3 nucleotides are TGTGCCAGCAGTCCGCGGGACAGGGGGATCACTGAAGCTTTCTTT. Its translation is CASSPRDRGITEAFF. V usage is TRBV6-5 and J usage is TRBJ1-1; 11 bases are a match to TRBD1. The CDR3 is 15 residues long. The germline V gene encodes CDR1 MNHEY and CDR2 SVGAGI. V lost 5 bases to trimming and J lost 4 bases; unmatched junction nucleotides: 6.

This chain connects TRBV2 to TRBJ1-1; TRBD1 is a possible D gene (5 bases). The CDR3 totals 12 residues. In germline, CDR1 is SNHLY, CDR2 FYNNEI. V dropped 11 bases and J dropped 4 bases, with 14 bases sitting between them. CDR3 in amino acids: CAADRGGTEAFF. CDR3 bases: TGTGCCGCCGACCGGGGGGGCACTGAAGCTTTCTTT.